The 20 T cell receptor beta chains in this list originate from one sample, sequenced in a study of Ad26.COV2.S vaccination and SARS-CoV-2 variants. Method: immunoSEQ multiplex PCR; TCRdb's copy keeps in-frame clones and lacks some. Among around 450,000 clones listed, over 75% were seen once. Treatment described: roughly 19 received Ad26.COV2.S at low or high dose, single or two shots; about 5 received placebo; per-sample allocation not given. Samples analyzed were those drawn on day 63 after the first vaccine or placebo injection. Specimen: peripheral blood, collected in a trial of Ad26.COV2.S vaccine versus placebo. The source of these receptors is a person aged 18-60 years who received the Ad26.COV2.S COVID-19 vaccine or a placebo.

The J gene is TRBJ2-1, the V gene TRBV6-2 or TRBV6-3; the D is unclear. V lost 0 bases and J 7 bases, leaving 13 bases between the germline ends. The CDR3 contains 15 residues. Germline V gene lookup returns CDR1 MNHEY and CDR2 SVGEGT. The CDR3 coding sequence is TGTGCCAGCAGTTACTCGGGAAGGGCCAGTAATGAGCAGTTCTTC. Its translation is CASSYSGRASNEQFF.

The chain links TRBV28 to TRBJ2-3, with TRBD1 matching 9 bases. Per germline, CDR1 MDHEN and CDR2 SYDVKM. The CDR3 runs to 15 residues. V shed 10 bases and J 6 bases; nucleotides not matched to a gene: 14. The CDR3 sequence is CATHSGTGFRDTQYF. The CDR3 DNA is TGTGCCACACATTCCGGGACAGGGTTTCGGGATACGCAGTATTTT.

The chain recombines TRBV6-2 or TRBV6-3 with TRBJ2-1; D is unresolved. Germline V CDR1 and CDR2: MNHEY, SVGEGT. The CDR3 has 15 residues. V was cut by 6 bases and J by 5 bases, with 17 bases left in between. This chain's CDR3 is CASSPAPGDNNEQFF. CDR3 DNA sequence: TGTGCCAGCAGCCCCGCCCCAGGTGACAACAATGAGCAGTTCTTC.

CDR3 amino acids: CAWSPRGLSPQHF. CDR3 sequence (DNA): TGTGCCTGGTCTCCTCGGGGTCTGTCCCCCCAGCATTTT. The rearrangement uses TRBV30 and TRBJ1-5, with D hard to call. The CDR3 contains 13 residues. Germline loops: CDR1 GTSNPN, CDR2 SVGIG (reference sequence). V lost 5 bases and J lost 10, with 18 bases in between.

Notes on this clone: This sample also contains other DNA sequences that code for the same CDR3. The J gene is TRBJ2-7, the V gene TRBV19; D remains ambiguous. CDR3 length equals 14 residues. The germline V gene encodes CDR1 LNHDA and CDR2 SQIVND (reference sequence). Between the trimmed V and J ends, which lost 1 base and 1 base, there was a span of 8 bases. The CDR3 nucleotides read TGTGCCAGTAGTATAGCAGGCAGTTCCTACGAGCAGTACTTC. It is translated as CASSIAGSSYEQYF.

The chain recombines TRBV6-1 with TRBJ1-3; D is undetermined. The length of the CDR3 is 16 residues. Germline CDR1 reads MNHNS; CDR2 reads SASEGT. V was pared by 2 bases and J by 0 bases, with 11 bases between. CDR3: CASSEYDLSSGNTIYF. CDR3 nucleotide sequence: TGTGCCAGCAGTGAATACGATTTAAGCTCTGGAAACACCATATATTTT.

The chain employs TRBV18 and TRBJ2-2, with D possibly matching TRBD2 (6 bases). The CDR3 spans 15 residues. Germline CDR1 is KGHSH and CDR2 is LQKENI. The germline V and J ends were trimmed by 2 bases and 7 bases, with 14 bases remaining between them. In DNA, the CDR3 is TGTGCCAGCTCACCAGGGACTTCCTTCGGCGGGGAGCTGTTTTTT. Translated: CASSPGTSFGGELFF.

This clone has only one observation. V and J are TRBV4-1 and TRBJ1-5; TRBD1 matches at 11 bases. Germline CDR1 is MGHRA and CDR2 is YSYEKL. The CDR3 spans 16 residues. The ends lost 0 bases at V and 5 bases at J; junction bases unmatched: 3. Here the CDR3 reads CASSQDRTGGHQPQHF. CDR3 sequence (DNA): TGCGCCAGCAGCCAAGACCGGACAGGGGGCCATCAGCCCCAGCATTTT.

This clone was seen only a few times. This chain links TRBV3-1 (or the pseudogene TRBV3-2) with TRBJ1-1, with a tentative D call TRBD1 (6 bases). The CDR3 is 12 amino acids. In germline, CDR1 is LGHDT, CDR2 YNNKEL (reference sequence). V lost 3 bases and J 7 bases, leaving 9 bases between the germline ends. As DNA, the CDR3 is TGTGCCAGCAGCCAGGCCAGGGGTGAAGCTTTCTTT. Amino acids: CASSQARGEAFF.

The rearrangement uses TRBV19 and TRBJ2-7, with D perhaps TRBD1 (5 bases). CDR1 LNHDA and CDR2 SQIVND come from the germline V gene (reference sequence). V lost 7 bases and J 2 bases, leaving 12 bases between the germline ends. CDR3 length: 13 residues. The CDR3 coding sequence is TGTGCCAGTACGGACGCGACAGCCTACGAGCAGTACTTC. Amino acid sequence: CASTDATAYEQYF. The full variable domain, completed using reference TRBV19 and TRBJ2-7, is DGGITQSPKYLFRKEGQNVTLSCEQNLNHDAMYWYRQDPGQGLRLIYYSQIVNDFQKGDIAEGYSVSREKKESFPLTVTSAQKNPTAFYLCASTDATAYEQYFGPGTRLTVT.

The J gene is TRBJ2-5, the V gene TRBV19; the D gene could be TRBD1 or TRBD2 (6 bases each). The germline gives CDR1 LNHDA, CDR2 SQIVND (reference sequence). The CDR3 extends over 14 amino acids. Trimming removed 3 bases from V and 0 bases from J, with 8 bases in between. CDR3 protein: CASSIGGHQETQYF. CDR3 coding DNA: TGTGCCAGTAGTATCGGGGGCCACCAAGAGACCCAGTACTTC.

The chain uses TRBV19 and TRBJ1-1; 8 positions match TRBD1. CDR3 length: 18 amino acids. V trimming: 9 bases; J trimming: 3 bases; junction bases outside the gene matches: 21. Per the germline V gene, CDR1 is LNHDA and CDR2 is SQIVND (reference sequence). The CDR3 coding sequence is TGTGCCAGCAGATTTTCGGTTGTCAGGGGGCGGGTGGACACTGAAGCTTTCTTT. Amino acid sequence: CASRFSVVRGRVDTEAFF.

The V gene is TRBV30, the J gene TRBJ1-1; 8 bases are shared with TRBD1. The germline V gene encodes CDR1 GTSNPN and CDR2 SVGIG (reference sequence). The J segment lost 5 bases and the V segment lost 1 base, leaving 3 bases of the junction unmatched. This CDR3 contains 13 residues. CDR3 residues: CAWSAQGGTEAFF. The DNA of the CDR3 is TGTGCCTGGAGTGCACAGGGGGGGACTGAAGCTTTCTTT.

The V call is TRBV24-1, the J call TRBJ2-5, with unresolved D. V lost 6 bases and J 2 bases, leaving 3 bases between the germline ends. This CDR3 is built from 11 residues. In germline, CDR1 is KGHDR, CDR2 SFDVKD. The CDR3 region is CATSSQETQYF. In DNA form, the CDR3 reads TGTGCCACCAGTAGTCAAGAGACCCAGTACTTC.

This chain joins TRBV7-8 and TRBJ1-5; TRBD1 might be the D (6 bases). The CDR3 has 16 amino acids. Per the germline V gene, CDR1 is SGHVS and CDR2 is FQNEAQ. Trimming removed 6 bases from V and 1 base from J, with 16 bases in between. For the CDR3, the DNA is TGTGCCAGCAGGGAGTTAGGGGGAGTGAGCAATCAGCCCCAGCATTTT. As protein: CASRELGGVSNQPQHF.

This clone was seen once. For the CDR3, the DNA is TGTGCCAGCAGCCGAGCAGGGGCCGGGGGGAATGAGCAGTTCTTC. It translates to CASSRAGAGGNEQFF. The chain recombines TRBV5-6 with TRBJ2-1; the D gene is possibly TRBD2 (7 bases). CDR1 is SGHDT, CDR2 YYEEEE, per germline. V was clipped by 4 bases and J by 7 bases, with 18 bases between them. CDR3 length: 15 residues.

This sequence joins TRBV20-1 and TRBJ2-7; the D gene could be TRBD1 or TRBD2 (5 bases each). Trimming stripped 8 bases from V and 5 bases from J, with 13 bases between. The CDR3 runs to 11 residues. CDR1 is DFQATT and CDR2 is SNEGSKA in the germline V gene (reference sequence). The CDR3 loop reads CSQVRGNEQYF. The CDR3 nucleotides read TGCAGTCAGGTCCGGGGCAACGAGCAGTACTTC.

The rearrangement uses TRBV9 and TRBJ2-7, with D perhaps TRBD1 (6 bases). Between the trimmed V and J ends, which lost 0 bases and 3 bases, there was a span of 10 bases. CDR3 length: 14 amino acids. Looked up from germline, CDR1 is SGDLS and CDR2 is YYNGEE. The CDR3 nucleotides are TGTGCCAGCAGCGTAGTACAGGGCTGCTACGAGCAGTACTTC. Its protein product is CASSVVQGCYEQYF.

The V and J genes are TRBV27 and TRBJ2-2; D remains unclear. The germline CDR1 and CDR2 sequences are MNHEY and SMNVEV (reference sequence). V was pared by 2 bases and J by 1 base, with 8 bases between. The CDR3 loop spans 15 amino acids. The CDR3 here is CASSLSFGNTGELFF. The CDR3 nucleotides read TGTGCCAGCAGTTTAAGCTTTGGGAACACCGGGGAGCTGTTTTTT.

The chain joins TRBV5-4 to TRBJ2-7; 10 bases fit TRBD2. CDR3 length: 14 residues. CDR1 SGHNT and CDR2 YYREEE come from the germline V gene (reference sequence). V trimming: 1 base; J trimming: 6 bases; junction bases outside the gene matches: 4. CDR3 bases: TGTGCCAGCAGCTTGTTACTAGCGGGAAGCGAGCAGTACTTC. The encoded protein is CASSLLLAGSEQYF.